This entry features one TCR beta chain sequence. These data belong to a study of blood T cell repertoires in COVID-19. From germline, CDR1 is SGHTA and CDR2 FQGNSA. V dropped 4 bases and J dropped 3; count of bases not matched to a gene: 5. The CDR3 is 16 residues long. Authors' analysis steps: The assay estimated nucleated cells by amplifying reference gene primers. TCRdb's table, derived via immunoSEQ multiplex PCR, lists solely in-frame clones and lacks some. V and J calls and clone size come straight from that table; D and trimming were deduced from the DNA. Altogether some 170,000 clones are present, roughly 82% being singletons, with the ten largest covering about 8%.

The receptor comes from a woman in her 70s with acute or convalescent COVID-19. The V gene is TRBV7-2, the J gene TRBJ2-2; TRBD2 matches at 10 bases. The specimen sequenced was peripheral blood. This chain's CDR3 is CASSSLAGDHTGELFF. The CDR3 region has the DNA TGTGCCAGCAGCTCGCTAGCGGGAGATCACACCGGGGAGCTGTTTTTT.